This T cell receptor beta chain was recovered during a study of post-analysis software for immune sequencing data. Study-level information: Both relapsing-remitting and secondary progressive multiple sclerosis featured among the disease courses, as did progressive-relapsing multiple sclerosis. General study points: Controls had significantly higher normalized Chao1 diversity than multiple sclerosis patients. Patients showed TRBV5-6, TRBV5-1 and TRBV20-1 among five TRBV segments more frequent than in controls. Strong co-clustering by F measure was evident for samples that had been prepared in the same batch.

Unique molecular identifiers tagged the TCR beta cDNA libraries. T cells numbering 1 to 10 million yielded 450,000 to 500,000 cDNA molecules. One entry per CDR3 protein, called by TCRdb with MiXCR from the PCR reads. Of hundreds of thousands of distinct CDR3 sequences listed, around 27% are singletons. Unmatched junction bases numbered 8, after V lost 7 bases and J lost 2 bases. Looked up from germline, CDR1 is SQVTM and CDR2 is ANQGSEA. The CDR3 is 15 residues long. This clonotype was seen many times. The antigen remains undetermined. This receptor was identified in a girl aged 5-17 years with multiple sclerosis. Sequencing input: blood. J is TRBJ2-7 and V is TRBV29-1, with 13 bases matching TRBD2. The CDR3: CSGTSGSGPPYEQYF. The CDR3 nucleotides are TGCAGCGGGACTAGCGGGAGTGGTCCCCCCTACGAGCAGTACTTC.